This entry lists 2 T cell receptor beta chains sequenced from one sample in a study of beta chain features in type 1 diabetes. The study reverse transcribed the entire isolated RNA, so it sequenced expressed TCRB transcripts. Sequencing used immunoSEQ multiplex PCR; TCRdb keeps in-frame clones, though not all of them. The sample lists roughly 240,000 clones, about 24% seen once, with around 0.013% in the top ten. Which antigens these TCRs recognize remains unknown. Study results and caveats: All four CD4+ subsets of Type 1 diabetes patients contained TCRB CDR3s that were moderately but significantly shorter.

Sample: naive CD4+ T cells from blood. The source of these receptors is a woman aged 25 to 39 with type 1 diabetes.

There are a few counts of this clone. The chain is built from TRBV15 and TRBJ1-4; 7 bases agree with TRBD1. Germline lookup yields CDR1 LNHNV and CDR2 YYDKDF (reference sequence). CDR3 size: 16 residues. V lost 0 bases to trimming and J lost 7 bases; unmatched junction nucleotides: 8. The CDR3 DNA reads TGTGCCACCAGCAGAGATCGGTCGACAGGGAGTGAAAAACTGTTTTTT. This gives the protein CATSRDRSTGSEKLFF.

The V call is TRBV11-3, the J call TRBJ1-1; 10 bases match TRBD1. The ends lost 1 base at V and 10 bases at J; junction bases unmatched: 6. The CDR3 runs 14 residues. The germline V gene has CDR1 SGHNT and CDR2 YENEEA. DNA of the CDR3: TGTGCCAGCAGCTTAGCCCGGACAGGGGGATCAGCTTTCTTT. Amino acid sequence: CASSLARTGGSAFF.